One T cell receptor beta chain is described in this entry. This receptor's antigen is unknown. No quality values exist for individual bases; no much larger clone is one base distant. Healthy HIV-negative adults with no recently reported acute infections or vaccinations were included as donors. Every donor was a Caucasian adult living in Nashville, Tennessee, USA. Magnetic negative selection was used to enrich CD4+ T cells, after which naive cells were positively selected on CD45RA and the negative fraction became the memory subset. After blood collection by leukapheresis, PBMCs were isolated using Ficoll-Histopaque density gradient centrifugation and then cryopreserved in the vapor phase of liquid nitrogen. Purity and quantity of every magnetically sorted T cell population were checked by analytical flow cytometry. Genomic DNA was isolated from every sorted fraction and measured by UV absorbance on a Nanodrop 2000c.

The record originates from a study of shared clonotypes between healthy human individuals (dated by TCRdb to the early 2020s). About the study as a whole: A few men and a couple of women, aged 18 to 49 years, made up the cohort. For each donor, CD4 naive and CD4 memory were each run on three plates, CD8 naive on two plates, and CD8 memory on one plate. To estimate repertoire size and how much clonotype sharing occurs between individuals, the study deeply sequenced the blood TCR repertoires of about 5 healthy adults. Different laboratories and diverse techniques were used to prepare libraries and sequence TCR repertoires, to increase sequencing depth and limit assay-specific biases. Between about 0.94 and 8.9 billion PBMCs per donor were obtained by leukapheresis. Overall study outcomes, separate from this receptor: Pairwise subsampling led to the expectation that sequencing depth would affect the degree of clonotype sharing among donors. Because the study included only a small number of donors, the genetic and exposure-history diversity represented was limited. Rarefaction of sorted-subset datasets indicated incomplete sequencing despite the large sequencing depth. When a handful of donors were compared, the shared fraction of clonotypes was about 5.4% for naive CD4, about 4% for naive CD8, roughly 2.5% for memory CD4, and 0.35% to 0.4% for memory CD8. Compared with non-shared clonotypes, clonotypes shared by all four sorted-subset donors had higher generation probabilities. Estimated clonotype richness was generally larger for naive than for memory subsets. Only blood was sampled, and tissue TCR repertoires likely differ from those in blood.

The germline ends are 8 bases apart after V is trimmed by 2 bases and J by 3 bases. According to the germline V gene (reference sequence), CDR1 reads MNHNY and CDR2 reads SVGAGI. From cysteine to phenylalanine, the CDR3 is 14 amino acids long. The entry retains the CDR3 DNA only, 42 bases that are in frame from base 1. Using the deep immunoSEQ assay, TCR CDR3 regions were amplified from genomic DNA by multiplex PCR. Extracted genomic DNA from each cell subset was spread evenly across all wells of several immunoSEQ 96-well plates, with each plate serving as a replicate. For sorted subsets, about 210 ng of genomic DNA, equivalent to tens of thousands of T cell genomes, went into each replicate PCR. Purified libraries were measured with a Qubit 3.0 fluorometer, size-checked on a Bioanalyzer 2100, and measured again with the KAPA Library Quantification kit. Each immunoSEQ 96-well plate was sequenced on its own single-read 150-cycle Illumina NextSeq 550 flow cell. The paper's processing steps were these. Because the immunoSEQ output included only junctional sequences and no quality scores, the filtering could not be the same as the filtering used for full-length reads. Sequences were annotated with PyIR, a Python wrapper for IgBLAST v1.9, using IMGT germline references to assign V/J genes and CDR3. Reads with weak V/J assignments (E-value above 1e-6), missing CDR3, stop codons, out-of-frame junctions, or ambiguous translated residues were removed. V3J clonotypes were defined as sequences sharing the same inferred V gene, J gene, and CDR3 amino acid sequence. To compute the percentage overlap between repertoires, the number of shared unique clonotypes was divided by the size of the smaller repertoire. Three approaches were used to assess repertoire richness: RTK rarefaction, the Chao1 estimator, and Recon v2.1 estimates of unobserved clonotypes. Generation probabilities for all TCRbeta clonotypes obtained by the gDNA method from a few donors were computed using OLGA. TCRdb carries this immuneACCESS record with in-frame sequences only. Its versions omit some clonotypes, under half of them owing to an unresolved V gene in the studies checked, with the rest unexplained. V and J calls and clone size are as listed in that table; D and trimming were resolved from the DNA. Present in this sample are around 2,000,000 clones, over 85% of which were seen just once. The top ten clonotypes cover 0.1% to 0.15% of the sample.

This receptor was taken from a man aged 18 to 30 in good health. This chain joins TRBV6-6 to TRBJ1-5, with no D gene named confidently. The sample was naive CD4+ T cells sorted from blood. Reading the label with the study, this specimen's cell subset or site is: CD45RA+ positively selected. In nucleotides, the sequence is TGTGCCAGCAGTTACCCCCCCGACAATCAGCCCCAGCATTTT. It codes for CASSYPPDNQPQHF.